Listed here are 27 T cell receptor beta chains from one sample, sequenced in a study of regulatory T cells in long-lasting Graves disease. Investigators prepared the TCR beta libraries by applying iRepertoire HTBI primers and Arm-PCR of CDR3 regions. TCRdb reprocessed the multiplex PCR reads with MiXCR, giving one entry per CDR3 protein. Of around 420,000 distinct CDR3 sequences listed, approximately 16% are singletons. Noted time point: newly diagnosed GD, antithyroid drugs for less than 3 months. RNA isolated from PBMCs was used to make the TCR library. This same sample was also taken into another study, of T cells in Graves' hyperthyroidism and ophthalmopathy.

This material consisted of peripheral blood mononuclear cells (PBMCs), taken at new diagnosis, from a patient treated with antithyroid drugs. The receptors shown here come from a middle-aged woman with Graves disease.

This chain connects TRBV12-3 or TRBV12-4 to TRBJ2-2; maybe TRBD2 (7 bases). Trimming pared 6 bases from V and 5 bases from J, leaving 22 bases between. This CDR3 is built from 17 residues. Written as DNA, the CDR3 is TGTGCCAGCAGCAAGACCCTGGGAGGGGGGGATACCGGGGAGCTGTTTTTT. Its translation is CASSKTLGGGDTGELFF.

There are many counts of this clonotype. The V call is TRBV28, the J call TRBJ2-7, with D hard to call. The CDR3 consists of 14 residues. Germline loops: CDR1 MDHEN, CDR2 SYDVKM. The V gene lost 2 bases and the J gene lost 2 bases, with 10 bases spanning the gap. The CDR3: CASSLSQQPYEQYF. The CDR3 DNA is TGTGCCAGCAGTTTAAGCCAACAGCCCTACGAGCAGTACTTC.

The CDR3 DNA reads as TGTGCTAGTGAAGACCAGGGTACCGGGGAGCTGTTTTTT. It encodes CASEDQGTGELFF. The rearrangement links TRBV12-5 to TRBJ2-2; D is perhaps TRBD1 (5 bases). Germline-derived CDR1 and CDR2 are LGHNT and FRNRAP. The CDR3 is made up of 13 amino acids. Between the trimmed V and J ends, which lost 7 bases and 5 bases, there was a span of 11 bases.

The chain combines TRBV4-3 with TRBJ1-2; no clear D. The CDR3 has 16 amino acids. In germline, CDR1 is LGHNA, CDR2 YSLEER. V was clipped by 0 bases and J by 2 bases, with 13 bases between them. The CDR3 nucleotides read TGCGCCAGCAGCCAAGATCCATGGGAATTCAACTATGGCTACACCTTC. Translating it yields CASSQDPWEFNYGYTF.

In its sample, this clonotype was seen many times. The chain combines TRBV10-3 with TRBJ1-2, with 8 positions matching TRBD1. V lost 0 bases and J lost 3; bases outside the gene matches: 6. The CDR3 totals 16 residues. Germline V gene data show CDR1 as ENHRY and CDR2 as SYGVKD. CDR3 nucleotides: TGTGCCATCAGTGAGTCGGTCAGGGGGCTTGACTATGGCTACACCTTC. This translates into CAISESVRGLDYGYTF.

The chain recombines TRBV15 with TRBJ2-2; D ambiguous. This CDR3 spans 15 amino acids. V lost 1 base to trimming and J lost 8 bases, with 14 bases between them. Germline CDR1 is LNHNV and CDR2 is YYDKDF (reference sequence). This CDR3 is CATSRGYLGSGELFF. In DNA form, the CDR3 reads TGTGCCACCAGCAGAGGGTATTTGGGGTCGGGGGAGCTGTTTTTT.

This clonotype has more than one count but fewer than ten. The rearrangement uses TRBV20-1 and TRBJ2-1; 8 bases align to TRBD2. CDR1 and CDR2 from the germline V gene are DFQATT and SNEGSKA (reference sequence). V dropped 1 base and J dropped 3; count of bases not matched to a gene: 5. The CDR3 loop spans 15 amino acids. The CDR3: CSARGASGFYNEQFF. CDR3 nucleotide sequence: TGCAGTGCTAGAGGAGCTAGCGGGTTCTACAATGAGCAGTTCTTC.

This clonotype was recorded many times. The V and J genes are TRBV28 and TRBJ1-2, with 8 bases fitting TRBD1. Germline CDR1 MDHEN, CDR2 SYDVKM. The CDR3 has 15 amino acids. V was clipped by 6 bases and J by 0 bases; unmatched bases: 6. For the CDR3, the DNA is TGTGCCAGCAGCAAAGGGACAGGAGCTAACTATGGCTACACCTTC. Its protein is CASSKGTGANYGYTF.

This clonotype was detected only a few times. The missing conserved phenylalanine or tryptophan at the end of this CDR3 makes a read error likely. This chain joins TRBV9 and TRBJ2-7; D assignment may be TRBD1 or TRBD2 (7 bases each). Trimming stripped 3 bases from V and 0 bases from J, with 16 bases between. CDR3 length: 16 amino acids. Germline V lookup: CDR1 SGDLS, CDR2 YYNGEE. The CDR3 protein is CASSARGGESSYEQYL. CDR3 sequence (DNA): TGTGCCAGCAGCGCCAGGGGGGGGGAGAGCTCCTACGAGCAGTACCTC.

On this clonotype: The likely explanation is a read error, given a far larger clone one base away. The J gene is TRBJ2-7, the V gene TRBV6-2 or TRBV6-3; 7 bases line up with TRBD1. V lost 4 bases, J lost 5 bases, and 8 bases stayed unmatched. CDR1 and CDR2 (germline): MNHEY, SVGEGT. This CDR3 contains 14 residues. In DNA form, the CDR3 reads TGTGCCAGCAGTTCCACGGACAGGATCCACGAGCAGTACTTC. Translating gives CASSSTDRIHEQYF.

Note on this clonotype: This clone may be a read error of a much larger clone one base away. The genes are TRBV6-5 and TRBJ2-5, with 7 bases matching TRBD2. After removal of 0 bases from V and 10 bases from J, the junction contained 14 bases not matched to a gene. Germline CDR1 MNHEY, CDR2 SVGAGI. CDR3 length: 16 amino acids. CDR3 DNA: TGTGCCAGCAGTTACTCCAATCCTAGCGGTCGGAAGAGCCAGTACTTC. Translation gives CASSYSNPSGRKSQYF.

This clonotype was seen at least ten times. This sequence joins TRBV28 and TRBJ2-1; perhaps TRBD2 as D (5 bases). Germline values: CDR1 MDHEN, CDR2 SYDVKM. CDR3 length equals 14 residues. V lost 4 bases, J lost 8 bases, and 15 bases lay in between. For the CDR3, the DNA is TGTGCCAGCAGTTGGACTGCCGCTGGCTATGAGCAGTTCTTC. It translates to CASSWTAAGYEQFF. Combining the CDR3 with reference TRBV28 and TRBJ2-1 gives the whole variable domain DVKVTQSSRYLVKRTGEKVFLECVQDMDHENMFWYRQDPGLGLRLIYFSYDVKMKEKGDIPEGYSVSREKKERFSLILESASTNQTSMYLCASSWTAAGYEQFFGPGTRLTVL.

This clonotype was detected many times. This chain links TRBV5-1 with TRBJ2-2, with D possibly TRBD1 on 6 matching bases. The CDR3 loop spans 15 amino acids. V lost 4 bases, J lost 3 bases, and 13 bases lay in between. CDR1 and CDR2 from the germline V gene are SGHRS and YFSETQ. The CDR3 DNA reads TGCGCCAGCAGCGCCCGGGACACCTACACCGGGGAGCTGTTTTTT. It is translated as CASSARDTYTGELFF.

This clonotype was counted at least ten times. The chain combines TRBV20-1 with TRBJ2-7, with D perhaps TRBD1 (5 bases). In germline, CDR1 is DFQATT, CDR2 SNEGSKA (reference sequence). Trimming pared 3 bases from V and 0 bases from J, leaving 9 bases between. This CDR3 has 13 residues. The CDR3 sequence is CSARTVSSYEQYF. DNA for the CDR3: TGCAGTGCTAGGACAGTTAGCTCCTACGAGCAGTACTTC.

V gene TRBV9 combines with J gene TRBJ2-1; perhaps D is TRBD1 or TRBD2 (5 bases each). The germline CDR1 and CDR2 sequences are SGDLS and YYNGEE. With 0 bases removed from V and 5 bases from J, the gap between germline ends came to 21 bases. This CDR3 has 18 residues. Written as DNA, the CDR3 is TGTGCCAGCAGCGTAGGGTGGACGGTGGGGGAGTCCCACAATGAGCAGTTCTTC. This encodes CASSVGWTVGESHNEQFF. Using reference TRBV9 and TRBJ2-1 for the parts outside the CDR3, the full variable domain is DSGVTQTPKHLITATGQRVTLRCSPRSGDLSVYWYQQSLDQGLQFLIQYYNGEERAKGNILERFSAQQFPDLHSELNLSSLELGDSALYFCASSVGWTVGESHNEQFFGPGTRLTVL.

V is TRBV6-1 and J is TRBJ1-5; D not certain. V shed 7 bases and J shed 4 bases, with 11 bases lying between them. This CDR3 contains 13 residues. Germline V gene sequence: CDR1 MNHNS, CDR2 SASEGT. CDR3 residues: CASKTNPNQPQHF. The CDR3, as DNA: TGTGCCAGCAAAACAAACCCGAATCAGCCCCAGCATTTT.

At least ten counts were recorded for this clonotype. This chain connects TRBV13 to TRBJ1-1; tentative D call: TRBD1 (5 bases). The germline gives CDR1 PRHDT, CDR2 FYEKMQ (reference sequence). The CDR3 is 13 residues long. V was trimmed by 4 bases and J by 4 bases, leaving 10 bases between them. CDR3 nucleotides: TGTGCCAGCAGCTCGGGGGGTTTCACTGAAGCTTTCTTT. Translation: CASSSGGFTEAFF.

The sample holds a few counts of this clonotype. The V gene is TRBV28, the J gene TRBJ2-1; D may correspond to TRBD1 or TRBD2 (5 bases each). Trimming stripped 10 bases from V and 1 base from J, with 17 bases between. Germline-derived CDR1 and CDR2 are MDHEN and SYDVKM. The CDR3 consists of 15 residues. CDR3 sequence (DNA): TGTGCCATACGCCGGGACCAAGGATCCTACAATGAGCAGTTCTTC. Encoded protein: CAIRRDQGSYNEQFF.

The chain carries TRBV7-6 and TRBJ2-1; possible D gene TRBD2, 6 bases. Germline values: CDR1 SGHVS, CDR2 FNYEAQ. CDR3 length: 15 residues. Trimming took off 0 bases at V and 3 bases at J, with 9 bases between the two ends. The CDR3 nucleotides read TGTGCCAGCAGCTTAGCCGGGGAGGACTACAATGAGCAGTTCTTC. Its translation: CASSLAGEDYNEQFF.

Of note for this clonotype: A much larger clone differs by one base, so this may be a read error. V gene TRBV18 combines with J gene TRBJ2-5, with 13 positions matching TRBD2. The CDR3 extends over 15 amino acids. Germline CDR1 and CDR2: KGHSH and LQKENI. J gave up 11 bases and V 5 bases, and 11 bases lay outside the gene matches. Here the CDR3 DNA reads TGTGCCAGCTCAGAACTAGCGGGAGGGCACAATGAGCAGTACTTC. Its translation is CASSELAGGHNEQYF.

This rearrangement joins TRBV19 to TRBJ2-4; possible D gene TRBD2, 6 bases. This CDR3 comprises 14 residues. Germline loops: CDR1 LNHDA, CDR2 SQIVND (reference sequence). Trimming stripped 5 bases from V and 0 bases from J, with 8 bases between. This chain's CDR3 is CASSSGRAKNIQYF. The DNA for the CDR3 is TGTGCCAGTAGTTCCGGGAGAGCCAAAAACATTCAGTACTTC. The full variable domain, in which reference TRBV19 and TRBJ2-4 provide the parts outside the CDR3, is DGGITQSPKYLFRKEGQNVTLSCEQNLNHDAMYWYRQDPGQGLRLIYYSQIVNDFQKGDIAEGYSVSREKKESFPLTVTSAQKNPTAFYLCASSSGRAKNIQYFGAGTRLSVL.

CDR3 region: CASSLPLDRGPFYEQYF. The CDR3 nucleotides read TGTGCCAGCAGCTTACCTCTGGACAGGGGGCCGTTCTACGAGCAGTACTTC. This rearrangement joins TRBV7-9 to TRBJ2-7, with 11 bases aligning to TRBD1. V shed 2 bases and J 3 bases; nucleotides not matched to a gene: 9. The germline gives CDR1 SEHNR, CDR2 FQNEAQ (reference sequence). CDR3 size: 17 residues.

The chain links TRBV28 to TRBJ2-7; D is perhaps TRBD1 (5 bases). This CDR3 has 14 residues. V was shortened by 6 bases and J by 6 bases, with 18 bases between the two germline ends. Germline values: CDR1 MDHEN, CDR2 SYDVKM. This chain's CDR3 is CASSLPGVDSEQYF. CDR3 DNA sequence: TGTGCCAGCAGCCTCCCTGGGGTAGACAGCGAGCAGTACTTC.

Note on this clonotype: A read error may explain this, as a much larger clone is one base away. The chain combines TRBV28 with TRBJ1-5; 7 bases fit TRBD1. CDR1 is MDHEN, CDR2 SYDVKM, per germline. V was pared by 4 bases and J by 0 bases, with 6 bases of the junction left unmatched. The CDR3 has 16 residues. CDR3: CASSSTGTYSNQPQHF. The DNA of the CDR3 is TGTGCCAGCAGTTCGACAGGGACCTATAGCAATCAGCCCCAGCATTTT.

About this clonotype itself: The conserved closing phenylalanine or tryptophan is absent in this CDR3, likely reflecting a read error. The V call is TRBV5-5, the J call TRBJ2-7; the D gene is possibly TRBD2 (6 bases). CDR1 is SGHKS, CDR2 YYEKEE, per germline (reference sequence). V lost 4 bases and J 5 bases, leaving 19 bases between the germline ends. The CDR3 has 15 residues. In DNA, the CDR3 is TGTGCCAGCAGCGATGCGGGACTCACGGGGGACGAGCAGTACTCC. This sequence encodes CASSDAGLTGDEQYS.

This clonotype was observed many times. This chain connects TRBV11-2 to TRBJ2-1, with 9 nucleotides matching TRBD1. The CDR3 runs 14 residues. Germline trimming cut 2 bases from V and 5 bases from J; bases unmatched to any gene: 1. CDR1 is SGHAT and CDR2 is FQNNGV in the germline V gene. The CDR3 bases are TGTGCCAGCAGCTTAAGGACAGGGGACAATGAGCAGTTCTTC. Protein: CASSLRTGDNEQFF. Full variable domain (outside the CDR3, taken from reference TRBV11-2 and TRBJ2-1): EAGVAQSPRYKIIEKRQSVAFWCNPISGHATLYWYQQILGQGPKLLIQFQNNGVVDDSQLPKDRFSAERLKGVDSTLKIQPAKLEDSAVYLCASSLRTGDNEQFFGPGTRLTVL.

At least ten counts were recorded for this clonotype. The chain couples TRBV27 to TRBJ2-3, with D uncertain. CDR1 is MNHEY and CDR2 is SMNVEV in the germline V gene (reference sequence). The CDR3 length is 13 residues. V lost 3 bases and J lost 4, with 8 bases in between. The CDR3, as DNA: TGTGCCAGCAGTTTCATAAACGCAGATACGCAGTATTTT. Amino acids: CASSFINADTQYF.